These 26 T cell receptor beta chains share one sample of origin, sequenced in a study of blood T cell repertoires in COVID-19. Only in-frame clones appear in the TCRdb table, and some are missing; sequencing was by immunoSEQ multiplex PCR. The sample has roughly 500,000 clones, 85% to 90% seen once. The sequencing input was peripheral blood. Receptor source: a man in his late teens or twenties with COVID-19, enrolled during active disease.

The rearrangement uses TRBV19 and TRBJ2-1, with 10 nucleotides matching TRBD2. The germline V gene has CDR1 LNHDA and CDR2 SQIVND (reference sequence). The trim removed 4 bases at V and 6 bases at J, leaving 9 bases unmatched. This CDR3 is 16 amino acids long. CDR3 protein: CASSSGLAERPNEQFF. CDR3 nucleotide sequence: TGTGCCAGTAGTAGTGGACTAGCGGAGAGGCCCAATGAGCAGTTCTTC.

The rearrangement uses TRBV7-9 and TRBJ2-1; a weak D match, TRBD2 (6 bases). The CDR3 spans 14 residues. Germline CDR1 reads SEHNR; CDR2 reads FQNEAQ (reference sequence). With 0 bases removed from V and 7 bases from J, the gap between germline ends came to 10 bases. CDR3: CASSLAGGLNEQFF. CDR3 DNA sequence: TGTGCCAGCAGCTTAGCGGGGGGATTGAATGAGCAGTTCTTC.

The V call is TRBV9, the J call TRBJ2-2; D is ambiguous. V was trimmed by 4 bases and J by 3 bases, leaving 16 bases between them. CDR3 length equals 16 residues. Germline V lookup: CDR1 SGDLS, CDR2 YYNGEE. As DNA, the CDR3 is TGTGCCAGCAGCCCTTGGAACCGTGCGGACACCGGGGAGCTGTTTTTT. It is translated as CASSPWNRADTGELFF.

The chain carries TRBV19 and TRBJ2-3; 13 nucleotides align to TRBD2. Germline V gene data show CDR1 as LNHDA and CDR2 as SQIVND (reference sequence). The CDR3 is 17 amino acids. The trim removed 1 base at V and 2 bases at J, leaving 3 bases unmatched. The CDR3 nucleotides are TGTGCCAGTAGTATAGGAGGGACTAGCGGGAACACAGATACGCAGTATTTT. It is translated as CASSIGGTSGNTDTQYF.

The genes are TRBV5-1 and TRBJ1-4; TRBD1 matches 10 bases. The V gene end was trimmed by 3 bases and the J gene end by 8 bases; junction bases not matched to a gene: 4. The CDR3 covers 14 residues. CDR1 SGHRS and CDR2 YFSETQ come from the germline V gene. The CDR3 loop reads CASSSGQGNEKLFF. CDR3 DNA sequence: TGCGCCAGCAGCTCGGGACAGGGGAACGAAAAACTGTTTTTT.

The count of this clone is one. The rearrangement links TRBV5-1 to TRBJ2-5, with D tentatively TRBD1 (6 bases). Germline loops: CDR1 SGHRS, CDR2 YFSETQ. The CDR3 runs 14 residues. Trimming took off 5 bases at V and 1 base at J, with 12 bases between the two ends. CDR3 in DNA: TGCGCCAGCAGTAACAGACAGGTCCAAGAGACCCAGTACTTC. This codes for CASSNRQVQETQYF.

V and J are TRBV7-8 and TRBJ2-5; TRBD1 agrees at 8 bases. Germline V CDR1 and CDR2: SGHVS, FQNEAQ. The CDR3 extends over 16 amino acids. The ends lost 1 base at V and 9 bases at J; junction bases unmatched: 13. The CDR3 nucleotides are TGTGCCAGCAGCTTAGAGCAGGGGGCGGTGAAACTACCCCAGTACTTC. Encoded protein: CASSLEQGAVKLPQYF. The full variable domain, with the rest looked up from reference TRBV7-8 and TRBJ2-5, is GAGVSQSPRYKVAKRGQDVALRCDPISGHVSLFWYQQALGQGPEFLTYFQNEAQLDKSGLPSDRFFAERPEGSVSTLKIQRTQQEDSAVYLCASSLEQGAVKLPQYFGPGTRLLVL.

The CDR3 sequence is CASKREWENEQFF. CDR3 nucleotide sequence: TGTGCTTCAAAGCGGGAGTGGGAGAATGAGCAGTTCTTC. The chain joins TRBV30 to TRBJ2-1, with 8 bases aligning to TRBD2. The CDR3 runs 13 residues. Germline V gives CDR1 GTSNPN, CDR2 SVGIG (reference sequence).

The rearrangement links TRBV12-2 to TRBJ2-5; the D call in the table, TRBD2, was not verified against the DNA. TRBV12-2 is shown as a pseudogene. CDR3 length: 17 residues. CDR3 protein: CASRPGRGDYGRETQYF. The DNA for the CDR3 is TGTGCAAGTCGCCCCGGAAGGGGGGACTACGGACGGGAGACCCAGTACTTC.

V gene TRBV9 combines with J gene TRBJ2-3; a weak D match, TRBD2 (6 bases). CDR1 SGDLS and CDR2 YYNGEE come from the germline V gene. V dropped 4 bases and J dropped 3 bases, with 12 bases sitting between them. This CDR3 is built from 14 residues. The CDR3 DNA reads TGTGCCAGCAGCCCCCTTCTAGCGACAGATACGCAGTATTTT. Amino acids: CASSPLLATDTQYF.

This clone was seen a handful of times. The chain employs TRBV7-9 and TRBJ1-2; D gene uncertain. This CDR3 has 12 amino acids. Deletions cut 5 bases from V and 4 bases from J, with 8 bases between. Germline CDR1 SEHNR, CDR2 FQNEAQ (reference sequence). CDR3 amino acids: CASSPGTYGYTF. DNA for the CDR3: TGTGCCAGCAGCCCGGGAACCTATGGCTACACCTTC.

The chain carries TRBV7-9 and TRBJ1-2, with 7 bases lining up with TRBD1. CDR1 and CDR2 from the germline V gene are SEHNR and FQNEAQ (reference sequence). The V and J ends lost 5 bases and 5 bases, in that order; junction bases with no gene match: 11. This CDR3 has 15 amino acids. The CDR3, as DNA: TGTGCCAGCAGCGATTGGGACAGTCCTTATTATGGCTACACCTTC. It specifies CASSDWDSPYYGYTF.

The chain carries TRBV24-1 and TRBJ2-3; tentatively, D is TRBD2 (6 bases). Trimming pared 9 bases from V and 3 bases from J, leaving 6 bases between. CDR1 and CDR2 (germline): KGHDR, SFDVKD. The CDR3 length is 11 residues. CDR3 sequence (DNA): TGTGCCACCGGGGGGACAGATACGCAGTATTTT. Translation gives CATGGTDTQYF.

This chain uses TRBV28 with TRBJ2-7, with a tentative D call TRBD2 (5 bases). Germline CDR1 is MDHEN and CDR2 is SYDVKM. The CDR3 is 14 residues long. Trimming shortened V by 5 bases and J by 2 bases, and 13 bases separated the two germline ends. CDR3 nucleotides: TGTGCCAGCAGTGGCGGGCACCTCGCCTACGAGCAGTACTTC. Translating gives CASSGGHLAYEQYF.

The chain employs TRBV6-5 and TRBJ2-5; the match to TRBD1 covers 7 bases. The CDR3 spans 14 residues. Per the germline V gene, CDR1 is MNHEY and CDR2 is SVGAGI. The junction had 5 bases not matched to a gene; V was cut back by 4 bases and J by 3 bases. The CDR3 region has the DNA TGTGCCAGCAGTTGGACAGGTTGGGAAGAGACCCAGTACTTC. It encodes CASSWTGWEETQYF.

The chain combines TRBV10-1 with TRBJ1-1; D not certain. Germline V gene sequence: CDR1 WNHNN, CDR2 SYGVQD (reference sequence). V was clipped by 6 bases and J by 6 bases, with 11 bases between them. The CDR3 is 12 residues long. CDR3 sequence (DNA): TGCGCCAGCAGCCACCGGGGTTCTGAAGCTTTCTTT. Translated: CASSHRGSEAFF.

The chain combines TRBV2 with TRBJ2-1; 8 bases line up with TRBD1. With V trimmed by 1 base and J by 9 bases, 8 bases remained unmatched. Per the germline V gene, CDR1 is SNHLY and CDR2 is FYNNEI. This CDR3 has 15 amino acids. CDR3 DNA sequence: TGTGCCAGCAGTGAAGGGGGGACAGGCTTGCTTGAGCAGTTCTTC. Its translation: CASSEGGTGLLEQFF.

The V call is TRBV5-1, the J call TRBJ2-5, with D hard to call. The CDR3 is 13 amino acids. Deletions cut 0 bases from V and 13 bases from J, with 16 bases between. Germline values: CDR1 SGHRS, CDR2 YFSETQ. The CDR3 here is CASSLGALARPYF. CDR3 sequence (DNA): TGCGCCAGCAGCTTGGGGGCTCTGGCAAGGCCGTACTTC.

The gene calls are TRBV19 and TRBJ1-6; tentatively, D is TRBD1 (5 bases). V was shortened by 5 bases and J by 6 bases, with 11 bases between the two germline ends. The CDR3 is 14 amino acids. CDR1 is LNHDA, CDR2 SQIVND, per germline (reference sequence). DNA for the CDR3: TGTGCCAGTAGTGACAACGGGGGTAATTCACCCCTCCACTTT. It yields the protein CASSDNGGNSPLHF.

V and J are TRBV6-5 and TRBJ1-4; a possible D gene is TRBD1 (5 bases). The CDR3 extends over 15 amino acids. The V and J ends lost 2 bases and 8 bases respectively, with 15 bases between them. Germline V lookup: CDR1 MNHEY, CDR2 SVGAGI. The CDR3 spells CASSYGAVRGEKLFF. The DNA of the CDR3 is TGTGCCAGCAGTTACGGGGCAGTTCGGGGGGAAAAACTGTTTTTT.

This clone was found a few times. The V gene is TRBV19, the J gene TRBJ1-3, with D possibly being TRBD1 (5 bases). Germline CDR1 is LNHDA and CDR2 is SQIVND (reference sequence). V lost 8 bases and J 0 bases, leaving 8 bases between the germline ends. The CDR3 length is 13 residues. The CDR3 spells CASRGASGNTIYF. Here the CDR3 DNA reads TGTGCCAGTCGTGGGGCCTCTGGAAACACCATATATTTT. The variable domain in full, with the rest retrieved from reference TRBV19 and TRBJ1-3, is DGGITQSPKYLFRKEGQNVTLSCEQNLNHDAMYWYRQDPGQGLRLIYYSQIVNDFQKGDIAEGYSVSREKKESFPLTVTSAQKNPTAFYLCASRGASGNTIYFGEGSWLTVV.

This sequence joins TRBV5-1 and TRBJ2-1; TRBD2 aligns across 9 bases. This CDR3 region has 16 residues. V gave up 4 bases and J gave up 4 bases; unmatched junction bases: 9. Germline CDR1 reads SGHRS; CDR2 reads YFSETQ. The CDR3 sequence: CASSLSTSGFYNEQFF. The CDR3 region has the DNA TGCGCCAGCAGCCTATCGACTAGCGGTTTTTACAATGAGCAGTTCTTC.

The chain links TRBV30 to TRBJ2-1, with D perhaps TRBD1 (6 bases). This CDR3 spans 13 amino acids. The germline gives CDR1 GTSNPN, CDR2 SVGIG (reference sequence). The germline V and J ends were trimmed by 0 bases and 6 bases, with 9 bases remaining between them. For the CDR3, the DNA is TGTGCCTGGAGTGTACAGGGCCGCAATGAGCAGTTCTTC. Its protein product is CAWSVQGRNEQFF.

Only one count was recorded for this clone. The chain is built from TRBV25-1 and TRBJ1-2; D gene ambiguous. Germline CDR1 MGHDK, CDR2 SYGVNS. The CDR3 extends over 13 amino acids. The V end lost 6 bases, the J end lost 5 bases, and 13 bases lay between the germline ends. DNA of the CDR3: TGTGCCAGCAGCGCTGGAGCCTATTATGGCTACACCTTC. Amino acids: CASSAGAYYGYTF.

This sequence joins TRBV15 and TRBJ2-3; TRBD2 is a possible D gene (5 bases). The germline gives CDR1 LNHNV, CDR2 YYDKDF (reference sequence). V was cut by 1 base and J by 2 bases, with 10 bases left in between. This CDR3 is built from 15 residues. Here the CDR3 reads CATSRGELHTDTQYF. The CDR3 coding sequence is TGTGCCACCAGCAGAGGGGAGTTGCACACAGATACGCAGTATTTT.

This sequence joins TRBV7-9 and TRBJ2-7, with a weak D call TRBD2 (5 bases). There are 13 residues in the CDR3. Per germline, CDR1 SEHNR and CDR2 FQNEAQ (reference sequence). V was trimmed by 7 bases and J by 5 bases, leaving 15 bases between them. The CDR3 sequence: CASTQPPRDEQYF. As DNA, the CDR3 is TGTGCCAGCACCCAACCCCCGCGGGACGAGCAGTACTTC.